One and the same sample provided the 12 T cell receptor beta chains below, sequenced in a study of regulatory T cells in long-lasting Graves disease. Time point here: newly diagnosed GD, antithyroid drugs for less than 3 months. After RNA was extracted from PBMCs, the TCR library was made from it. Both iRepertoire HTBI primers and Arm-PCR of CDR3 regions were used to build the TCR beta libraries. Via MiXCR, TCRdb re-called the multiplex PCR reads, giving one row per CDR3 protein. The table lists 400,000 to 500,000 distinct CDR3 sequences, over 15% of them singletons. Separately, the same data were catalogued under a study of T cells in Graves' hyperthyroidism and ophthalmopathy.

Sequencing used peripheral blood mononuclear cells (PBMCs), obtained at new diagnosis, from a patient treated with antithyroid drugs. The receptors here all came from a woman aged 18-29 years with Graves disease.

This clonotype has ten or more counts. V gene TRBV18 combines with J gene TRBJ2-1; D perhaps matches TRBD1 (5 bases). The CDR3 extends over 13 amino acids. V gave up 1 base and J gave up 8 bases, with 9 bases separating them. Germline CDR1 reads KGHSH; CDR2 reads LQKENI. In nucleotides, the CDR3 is TGTGCCAGCTCACCACACGCCAGGGATGAGCAGTTCTTC. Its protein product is CASSPHARDEQFF.

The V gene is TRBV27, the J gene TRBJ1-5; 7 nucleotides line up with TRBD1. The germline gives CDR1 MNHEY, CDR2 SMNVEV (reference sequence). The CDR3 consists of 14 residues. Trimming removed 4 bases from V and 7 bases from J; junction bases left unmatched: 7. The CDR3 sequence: CASSSQGFGQPQHF. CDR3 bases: TGTGCCAGCAGTTCACAGGGGTTTGGGCAGCCCCAGCATTTT.

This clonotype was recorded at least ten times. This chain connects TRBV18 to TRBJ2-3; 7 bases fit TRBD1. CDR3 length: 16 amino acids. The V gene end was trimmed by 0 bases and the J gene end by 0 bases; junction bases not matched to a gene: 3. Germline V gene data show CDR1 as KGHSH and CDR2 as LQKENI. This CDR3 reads CASSPPDRTSTDTQYF. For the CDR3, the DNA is TGTGCCAGCTCACCACCGGACAGGACTAGCACAGATACGCAGTATTTT.

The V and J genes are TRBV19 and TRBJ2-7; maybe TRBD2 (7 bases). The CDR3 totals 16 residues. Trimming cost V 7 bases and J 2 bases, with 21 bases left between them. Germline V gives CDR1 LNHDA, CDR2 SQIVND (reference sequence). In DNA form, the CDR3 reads TGTGCCAGTACCCGCAGGGGTGGGAGCGGGACCTACGAGCAGTACTTC. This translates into CASTRRGGSGTYEQYF.

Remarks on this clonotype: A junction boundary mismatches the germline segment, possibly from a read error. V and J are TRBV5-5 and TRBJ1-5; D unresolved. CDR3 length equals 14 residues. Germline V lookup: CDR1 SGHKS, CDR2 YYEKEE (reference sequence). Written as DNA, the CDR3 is TGTGCCAGCAGCTTTAAAGGTGTCAATCAGCTCCAGCATTTT. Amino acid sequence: CASSFKGVNQLQHF.

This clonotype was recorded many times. CDR3 in amino acids: CASSQDLGQGGTEAFF. In nucleotides, the CDR3 is TGTGCCAGCAGCCAAGATTTAGGACAGGGAGGGACTGAAGCTTTCTTT. The chain recombines TRBV3-1 with TRBJ1-1; TRBD1 matches at 8 bases. CDR1 is LGHDT, CDR2 YNNKEL, per germline (reference sequence). The V segment lost 0 bases and the J segment 5 bases; nucleotides outside the gene matches: 8. This CDR3 spans 16 amino acids.

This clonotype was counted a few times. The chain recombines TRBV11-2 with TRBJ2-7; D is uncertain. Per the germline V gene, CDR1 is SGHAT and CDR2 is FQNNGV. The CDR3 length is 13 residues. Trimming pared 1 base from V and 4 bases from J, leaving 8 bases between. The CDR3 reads CASSLAHEYEQYF. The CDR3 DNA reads TGTGCCAGCAGCTTAGCCCACGAGTACGAGCAGTACTTC. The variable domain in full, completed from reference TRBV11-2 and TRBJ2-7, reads EAGVAQSPRYKIIEKRQSVAFWCNPISGHATLYWYQQILGQGPKLLIQFQNNGVVDDSQLPKDRFSAERLKGVDSTLKIQPAKLEDSAVYLCASSLAHEYEQYFGPGTRLTVT.

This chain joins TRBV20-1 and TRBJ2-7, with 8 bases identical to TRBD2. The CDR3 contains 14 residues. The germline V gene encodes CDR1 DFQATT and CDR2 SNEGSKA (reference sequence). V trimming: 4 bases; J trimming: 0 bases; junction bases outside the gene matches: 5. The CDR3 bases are TGCAGTGCTAAAATGGCGGGGGGCTCCTACGAGCAGTACTTC. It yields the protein CSAKMAGGSYEQYF.

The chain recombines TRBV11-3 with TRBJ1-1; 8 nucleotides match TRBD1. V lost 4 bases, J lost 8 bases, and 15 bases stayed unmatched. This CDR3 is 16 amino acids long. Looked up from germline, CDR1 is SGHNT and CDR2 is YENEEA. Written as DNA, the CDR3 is TGTGCCAGCAGCTCCTTTATAAACAGGGGGGTCGGCGAAGCTTTCTTT. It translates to CASSSFINRGVGEAFF. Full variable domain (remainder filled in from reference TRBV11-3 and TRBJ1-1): EAGVVQSPRYKIIEKKQPVAFWCNPISGHNTLYWYLQNLGQGPELLIRYENEEAVDDSQLPKDRFSAERLKGVDSTLKIQPAELGDSAVYLCASSSFINRGVGEAFFGQGTRLTVV.

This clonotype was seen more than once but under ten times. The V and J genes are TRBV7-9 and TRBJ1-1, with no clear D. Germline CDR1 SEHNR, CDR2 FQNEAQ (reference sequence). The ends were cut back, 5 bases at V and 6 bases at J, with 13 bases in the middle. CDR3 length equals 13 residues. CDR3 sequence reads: CASSAYPMPEAFF. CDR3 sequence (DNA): TGTGCCAGCAGCGCCTATCCGATGCCTGAAGCTTTCTTT.

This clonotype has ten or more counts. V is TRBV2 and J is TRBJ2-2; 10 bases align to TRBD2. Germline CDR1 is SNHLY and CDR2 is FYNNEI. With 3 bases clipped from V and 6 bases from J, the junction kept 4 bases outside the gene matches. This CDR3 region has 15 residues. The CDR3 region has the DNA TGTGCCAGCAGTGATACTAGCGGGATCGCCGGGGAGCTGTTTTTT. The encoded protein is CASSDTSGIAGELFF.

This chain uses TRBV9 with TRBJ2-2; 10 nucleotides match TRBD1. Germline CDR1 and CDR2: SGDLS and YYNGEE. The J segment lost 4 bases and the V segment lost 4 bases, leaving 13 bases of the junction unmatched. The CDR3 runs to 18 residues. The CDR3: CASSPGTGATILTGELFF. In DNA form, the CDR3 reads TGTGCCAGCAGCCCCGGGACAGGGGCCACCATCCTCACCGGGGAGCTGTTTTTT.